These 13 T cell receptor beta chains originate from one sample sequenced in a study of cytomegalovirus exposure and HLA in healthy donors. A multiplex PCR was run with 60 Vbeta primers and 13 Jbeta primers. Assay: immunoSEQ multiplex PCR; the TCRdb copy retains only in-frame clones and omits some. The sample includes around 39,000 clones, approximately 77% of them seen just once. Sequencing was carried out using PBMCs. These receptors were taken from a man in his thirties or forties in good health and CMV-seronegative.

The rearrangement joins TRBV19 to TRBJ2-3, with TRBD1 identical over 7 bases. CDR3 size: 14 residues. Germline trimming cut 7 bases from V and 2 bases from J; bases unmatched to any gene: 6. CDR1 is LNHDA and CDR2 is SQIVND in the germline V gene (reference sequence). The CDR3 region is CASKATGTTDTQYF. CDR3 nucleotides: TGTGCCAGTAAGGCGACAGGGACCACAGATACGCAGTATTTT.

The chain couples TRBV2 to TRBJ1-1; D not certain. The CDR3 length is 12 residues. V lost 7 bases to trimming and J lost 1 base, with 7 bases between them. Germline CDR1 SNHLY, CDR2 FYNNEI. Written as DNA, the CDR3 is TGTGCCAGCATATCCGGGAACACTGAAGCTTTCTTT. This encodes CASISGNTEAFF.

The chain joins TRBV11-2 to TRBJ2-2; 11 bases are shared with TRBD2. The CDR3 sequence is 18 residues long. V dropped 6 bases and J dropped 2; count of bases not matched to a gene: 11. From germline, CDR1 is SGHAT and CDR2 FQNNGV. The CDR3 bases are TGTGCCAGCAGTGTTACCGGGACTAGCGGTAAAAACACCGGGGAGCTGTTTTTT. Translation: CASSVTGTSGKNTGELFF.

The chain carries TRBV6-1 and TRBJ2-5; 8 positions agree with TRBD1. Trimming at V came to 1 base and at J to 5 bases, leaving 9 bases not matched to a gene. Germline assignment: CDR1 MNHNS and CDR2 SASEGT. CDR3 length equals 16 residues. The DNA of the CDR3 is TGTGCCAGCAGTGAAGGAGGCGGGACAGGAGGGGAGACCCAGTACTTC. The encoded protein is CASSEGGGTGGETQYF.

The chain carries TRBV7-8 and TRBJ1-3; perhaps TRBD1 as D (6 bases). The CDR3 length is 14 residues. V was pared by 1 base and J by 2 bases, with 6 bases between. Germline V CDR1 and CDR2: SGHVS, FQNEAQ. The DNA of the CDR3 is TGTGCCAGCAGCTTAGACAGGGCTGGAAACACCATATATTTT. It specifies CASSLDRAGNTIYF.

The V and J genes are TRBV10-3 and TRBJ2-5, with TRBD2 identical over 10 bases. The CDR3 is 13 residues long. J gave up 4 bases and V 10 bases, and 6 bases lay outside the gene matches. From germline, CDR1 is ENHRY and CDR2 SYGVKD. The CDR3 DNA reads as TGTGCCACCCAGGTAGCGGGAGGAGAGACCCAGTACTTC. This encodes CATQVAGGETQYF.

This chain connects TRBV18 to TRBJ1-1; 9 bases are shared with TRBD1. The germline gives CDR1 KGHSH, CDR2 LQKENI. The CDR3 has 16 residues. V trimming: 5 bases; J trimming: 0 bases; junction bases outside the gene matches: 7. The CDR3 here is CASSDGTGIVNTEAFF. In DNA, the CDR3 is TGTGCCAGCTCAGACGGGACAGGGATCGTGAACACTGAAGCTTTCTTT.

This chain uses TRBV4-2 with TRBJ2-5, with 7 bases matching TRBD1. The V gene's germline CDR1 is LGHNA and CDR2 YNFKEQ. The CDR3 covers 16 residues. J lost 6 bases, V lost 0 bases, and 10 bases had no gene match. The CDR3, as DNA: TGTGCCAGCAGCCAAGATCGTAACAGGGGACGACAGACCCAGTACTTC. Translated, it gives CASSQDRNRGRQTQYF.

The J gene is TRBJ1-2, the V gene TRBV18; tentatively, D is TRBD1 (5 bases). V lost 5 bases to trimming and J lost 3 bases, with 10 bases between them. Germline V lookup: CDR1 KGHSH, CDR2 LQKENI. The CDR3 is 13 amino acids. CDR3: CASSELTDYGYTF. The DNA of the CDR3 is TGTGCCAGCTCAGAGCTGACAGACTATGGCTACACCTTC.

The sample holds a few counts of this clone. In nucleotides, the CDR3 is TGTGCCTGGGTCCGGTCCCAGGCAGGGGCAAACTATGGCTACACCTTC. Translating gives CAWVRSQAGANYGYTF. The chain is built from TRBV30 and TRBJ1-2, with a weak D call TRBD1 (6 bases). CDR1 and CDR2 from the germline V gene are GTSNPN and SVGIG (reference sequence). This CDR3 spans 16 amino acids. V was trimmed by 5 bases and J by 2 bases, leaving 21 bases between them.

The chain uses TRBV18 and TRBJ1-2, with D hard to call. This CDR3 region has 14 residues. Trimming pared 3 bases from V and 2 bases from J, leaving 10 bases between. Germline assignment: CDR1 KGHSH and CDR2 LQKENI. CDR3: CASSPSRVNYGYTF. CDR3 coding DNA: TGTGCCAGCTCACCTTCGCGAGTAAACTATGGCTACACCTTC.

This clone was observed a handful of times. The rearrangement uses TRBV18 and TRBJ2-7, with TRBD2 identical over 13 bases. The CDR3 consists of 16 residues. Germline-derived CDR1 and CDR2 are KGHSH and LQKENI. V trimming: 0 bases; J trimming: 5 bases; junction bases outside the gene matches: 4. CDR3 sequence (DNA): TGTGCCAGCTCACCACCGGGACTAGCGGGATTCGACGAGCAGTACTTC. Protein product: CASSPPGLAGFDEQYF.

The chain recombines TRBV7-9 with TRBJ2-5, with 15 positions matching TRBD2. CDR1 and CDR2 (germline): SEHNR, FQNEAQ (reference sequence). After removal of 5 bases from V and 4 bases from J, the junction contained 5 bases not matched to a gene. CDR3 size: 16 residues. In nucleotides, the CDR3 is TGTGCCAGCAGCCCGGGACTAGCGGGAGGTTTAGAGACCCAGTACTTC. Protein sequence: CASSPGLAGGLETQYF.